The sample holds a few counts of the clone carrying this TCR beta chain. Its antigen is undetermined. Sequencing used immunoSEQ multiplex PCR; TCRdb keeps in-frame clones, though not all of them. The table has some 74,000 clones, around 82% seen once. The data are from a study of T cell responses to AZD1222 COVID-19 vaccine. The overall study: Second-dose schedules of about 4 or about 12 weeks were combined.

V was clipped by 2 bases and J by 8 bases; unmatched bases: 7. The germline V gene encodes CDR1 SGHKS and CDR2 YYEKEE (reference sequence). The CDR3 totals 14 residues. Broader study findings: There were vaccine-associated CD4 TCRs across spike, dominant at 160-218 and 743-854. Just a handful of AZD1222 recipients tested seropositive at baseline.

This clonotype was sampled from an adult in good health. The chain employs TRBV5-5 and TRBJ1-1; 9 bases are a match to TRBD1. Specimen: peripheral blood, collected on day 0 of AZD1222 vaccination. Written as DNA, the CDR3 is TGTGCCAGCAGCTTCCGGGACAGGGTGACGGAAGCTTTCTTT. Translation: CASSFRDRVTEAFF.